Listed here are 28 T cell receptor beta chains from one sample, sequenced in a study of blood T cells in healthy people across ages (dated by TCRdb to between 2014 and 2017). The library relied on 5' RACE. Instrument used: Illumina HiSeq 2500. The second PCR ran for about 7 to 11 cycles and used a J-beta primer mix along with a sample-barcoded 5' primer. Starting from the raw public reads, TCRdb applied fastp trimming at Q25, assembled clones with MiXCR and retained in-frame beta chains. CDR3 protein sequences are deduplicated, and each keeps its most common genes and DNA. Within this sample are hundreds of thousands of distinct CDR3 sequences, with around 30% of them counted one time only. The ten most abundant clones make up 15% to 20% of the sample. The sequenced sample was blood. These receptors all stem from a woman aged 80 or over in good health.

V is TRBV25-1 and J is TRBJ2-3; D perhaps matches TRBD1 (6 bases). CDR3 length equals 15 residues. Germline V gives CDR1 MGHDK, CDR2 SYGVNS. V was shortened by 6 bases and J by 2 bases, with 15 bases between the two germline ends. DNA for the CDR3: TGTGCCAGCAGCAAGTCGACAGGACTCACAGATACGCAGTATTTT. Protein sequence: CASSKSTGLTDTQYF.

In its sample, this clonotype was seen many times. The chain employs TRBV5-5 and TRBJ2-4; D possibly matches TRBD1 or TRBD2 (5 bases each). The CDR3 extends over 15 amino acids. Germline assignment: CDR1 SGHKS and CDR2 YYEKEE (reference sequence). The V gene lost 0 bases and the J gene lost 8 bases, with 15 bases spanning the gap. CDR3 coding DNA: TGTGCCAGCAGCTTGGAAGGGACCTCCCCATACATTCAGTACTTC. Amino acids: CASSLEGTSPYIQYF.

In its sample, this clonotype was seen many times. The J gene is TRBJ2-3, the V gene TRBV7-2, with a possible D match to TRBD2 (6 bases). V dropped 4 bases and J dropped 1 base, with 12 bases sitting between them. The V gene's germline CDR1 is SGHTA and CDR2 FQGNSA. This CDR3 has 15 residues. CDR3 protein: CASSSGKRGTDTQYF. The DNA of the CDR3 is TGTGCCAGCAGCTCGGGGAAGCGGGGCACAGATACGCAGTATTTT.

CDR3 sequence (DNA): TGTGCCACCAGCAGATACTCAGGTCCGAGATCGCCCCTCCACTTT. It codes for CATSRYSGPRSPLHF. The rearrangement links TRBV15 to TRBJ1-6; D is unresolved. The CDR3 loop spans 15 amino acids. The V gene's germline CDR1 is LNHNV and CDR2 YYDKDF (reference sequence). V gave up 2 bases and J gave up 13 bases, with 18 bases separating them.

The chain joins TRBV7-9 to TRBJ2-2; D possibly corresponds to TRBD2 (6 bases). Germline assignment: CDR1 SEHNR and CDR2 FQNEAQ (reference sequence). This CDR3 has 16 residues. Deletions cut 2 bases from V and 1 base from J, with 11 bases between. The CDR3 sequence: CASSLWLAQNTGELFF. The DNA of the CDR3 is TGTGCCAGCAGCTTATGGCTAGCGCAGAACACCGGGGAGCTGTTTTTT.

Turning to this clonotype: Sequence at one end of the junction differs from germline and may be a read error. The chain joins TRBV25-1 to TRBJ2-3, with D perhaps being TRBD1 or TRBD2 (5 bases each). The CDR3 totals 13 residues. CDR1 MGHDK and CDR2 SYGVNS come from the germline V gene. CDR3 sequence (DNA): TGTGCCAGCAGCCGGGGCCTAACAGATATGCAGTATTTT. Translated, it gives CASSRGLTDMQYF.

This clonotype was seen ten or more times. The CDR3 reads CASSLGHRSTDTQYF. For the CDR3, the DNA is TGTGCCAGCAGCTTGGGACATCGAAGCACAGATACGCAGTATTTT. This chain joins TRBV7-2 and TRBJ2-3; perhaps TRBD1 as D (6 bases). The length of the CDR3 is 15 residues. Trimming removed 3 bases at V and 0 bases at J, with 10 bases between. Germline V gene lookup returns CDR1 SGHTA and CDR2 FQGNSA. The whole variable domain, remainder taken from reference TRBV7-2 and TRBJ2-3, is GAGVSQSPSNKVTEKGKDVELRCDPISGHTALYWYRQSLGQGLEFLIYFQGNSAPDKSGLPSDRFSAERTGGSVSTLTIQRTQQEDSAVYLCASSLGHRSTDTQYFGPGTRLTVL.

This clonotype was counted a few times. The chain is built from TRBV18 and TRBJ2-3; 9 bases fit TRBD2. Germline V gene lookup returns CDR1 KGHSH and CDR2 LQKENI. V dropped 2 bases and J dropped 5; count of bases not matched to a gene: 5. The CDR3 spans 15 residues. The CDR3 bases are TGTGCCAGCTCACCAGAGCGGGGGGCCAGAGATACGCAGTATTTT. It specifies CASSPERGARDTQYF.

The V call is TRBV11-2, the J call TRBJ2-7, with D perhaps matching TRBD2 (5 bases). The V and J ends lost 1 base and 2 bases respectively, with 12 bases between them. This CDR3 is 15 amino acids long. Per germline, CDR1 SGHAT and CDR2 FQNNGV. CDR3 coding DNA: TGTGCCAGCAGCTTAGTCAGCGGCCCGACCTACGAGCAGTACTTC. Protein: CASSLVSGPTYEQYF.

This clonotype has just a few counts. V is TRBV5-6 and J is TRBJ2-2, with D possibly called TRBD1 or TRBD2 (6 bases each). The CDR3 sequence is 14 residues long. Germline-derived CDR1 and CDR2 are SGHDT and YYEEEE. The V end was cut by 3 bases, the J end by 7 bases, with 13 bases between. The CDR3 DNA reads TGTGCCAGCAGCTACCGGGGGCGGGTCGGGGAGCTGTTTTTT. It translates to CASSYRGRVGELFF.

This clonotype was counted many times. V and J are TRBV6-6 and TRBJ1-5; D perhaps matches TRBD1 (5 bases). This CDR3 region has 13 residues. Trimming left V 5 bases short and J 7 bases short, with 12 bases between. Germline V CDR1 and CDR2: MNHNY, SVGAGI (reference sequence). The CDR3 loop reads CASSDVGGQPQHF. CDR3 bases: TGTGCCAGCAGTGACGTGGGGGGACAGCCCCAGCATTTT.

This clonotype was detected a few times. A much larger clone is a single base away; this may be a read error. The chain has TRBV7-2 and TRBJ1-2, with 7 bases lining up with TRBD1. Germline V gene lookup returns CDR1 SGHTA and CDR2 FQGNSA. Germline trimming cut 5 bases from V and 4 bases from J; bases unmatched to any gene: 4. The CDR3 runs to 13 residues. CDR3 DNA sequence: TGTGCCAGCAGCCCGGGACAGACCTATGGCTACACCTTC. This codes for CASSPGQTYGYTF.

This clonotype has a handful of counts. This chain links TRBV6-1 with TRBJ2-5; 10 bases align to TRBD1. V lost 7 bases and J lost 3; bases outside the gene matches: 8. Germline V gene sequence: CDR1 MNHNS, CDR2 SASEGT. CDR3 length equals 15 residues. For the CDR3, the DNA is TGTGCCAGCAAGGGAATCGGGACAGGGGAAGAGACCCAGTACTTC. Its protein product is CASKGIGTGEETQYF.

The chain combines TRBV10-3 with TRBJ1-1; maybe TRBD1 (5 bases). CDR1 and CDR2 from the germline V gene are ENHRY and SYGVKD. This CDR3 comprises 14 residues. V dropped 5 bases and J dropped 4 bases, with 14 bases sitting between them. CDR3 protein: CAISSGGGVTEAFF. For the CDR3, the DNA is TGTGCCATCAGTTCCGGGGGAGGGGTCACTGAAGCTTTCTTT.

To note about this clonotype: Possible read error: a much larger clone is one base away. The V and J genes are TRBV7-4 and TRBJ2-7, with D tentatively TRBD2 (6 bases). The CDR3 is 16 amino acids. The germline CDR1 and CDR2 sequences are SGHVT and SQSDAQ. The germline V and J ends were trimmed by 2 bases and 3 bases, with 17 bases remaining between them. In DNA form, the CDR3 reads TGTGCCAGCAGCTTATACGGGGAGACTAGTTACTACGAGCAGTACTTC. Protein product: CASSLYGETSYYEQYF.

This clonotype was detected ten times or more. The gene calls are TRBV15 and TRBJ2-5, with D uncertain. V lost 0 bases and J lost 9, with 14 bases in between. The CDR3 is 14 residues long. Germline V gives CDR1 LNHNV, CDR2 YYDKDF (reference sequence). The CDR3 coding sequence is TGTGCCACCAGCAGAGATACCGTTTTGTTGGCCCAGTACTTC. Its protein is CATSRDTVLLAQYF.

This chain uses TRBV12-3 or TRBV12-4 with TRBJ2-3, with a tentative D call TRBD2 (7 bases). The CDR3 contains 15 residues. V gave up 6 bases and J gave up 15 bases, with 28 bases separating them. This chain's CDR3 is CASSQRGGQTDMQYF. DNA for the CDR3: TGTGCCAGCAGCCAAAGGGGGGGGCAAACAGATATGCAATATTTT.

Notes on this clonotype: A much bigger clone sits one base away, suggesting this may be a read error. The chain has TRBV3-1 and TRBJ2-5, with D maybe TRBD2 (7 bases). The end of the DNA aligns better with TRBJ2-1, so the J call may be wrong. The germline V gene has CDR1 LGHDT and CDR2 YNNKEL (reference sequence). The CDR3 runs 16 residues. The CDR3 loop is CASSQARGALQETQFF. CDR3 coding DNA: TGTGCCAGCAGCCAAGCCCGGGGGGCCCTCCAAGAGACCCAGTTCTTC.

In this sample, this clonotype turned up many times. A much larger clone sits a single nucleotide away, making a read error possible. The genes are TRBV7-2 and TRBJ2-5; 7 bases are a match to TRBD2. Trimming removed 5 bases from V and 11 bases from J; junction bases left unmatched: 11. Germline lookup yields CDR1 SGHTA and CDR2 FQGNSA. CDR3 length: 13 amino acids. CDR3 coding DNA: TGTGCCAGCAGCCAGGGCGGGGGTAAAAGGCAGTACTTC. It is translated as CASSQGGGKRQYF.

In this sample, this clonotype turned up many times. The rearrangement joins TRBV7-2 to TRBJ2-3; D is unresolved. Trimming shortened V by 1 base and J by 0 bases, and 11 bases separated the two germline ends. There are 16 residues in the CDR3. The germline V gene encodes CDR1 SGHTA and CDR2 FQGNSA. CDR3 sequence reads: CASSLVDPTSTDTQYF. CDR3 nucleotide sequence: TGTGCCAGCAGCTTAGTTGATCCTACTAGCACAGATACGCAGTATTTT.

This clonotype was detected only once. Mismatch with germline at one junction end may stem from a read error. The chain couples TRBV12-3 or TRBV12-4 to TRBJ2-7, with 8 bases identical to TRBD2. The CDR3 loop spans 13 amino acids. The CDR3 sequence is CASSIAGPYEQYF. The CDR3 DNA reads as TGTGCCAGCAGTATAGCGGGACCCTACGAGCAGTACTTC.

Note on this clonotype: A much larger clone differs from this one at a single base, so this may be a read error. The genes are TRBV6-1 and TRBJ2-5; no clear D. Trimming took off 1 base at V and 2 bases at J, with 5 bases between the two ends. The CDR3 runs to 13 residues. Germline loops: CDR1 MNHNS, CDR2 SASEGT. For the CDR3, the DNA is TGTGCCAGCAGTGAAGGCAGGCAAGAGACCCAGTACTTC. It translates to CASSEGRQETQYF.

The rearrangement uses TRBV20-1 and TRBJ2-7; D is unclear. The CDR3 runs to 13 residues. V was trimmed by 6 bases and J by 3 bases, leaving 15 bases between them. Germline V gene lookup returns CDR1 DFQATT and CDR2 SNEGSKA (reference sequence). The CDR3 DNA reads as TGCAGTGCCAAAGCCTCGTTAGGCTACGAGCAGTACTTC. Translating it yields CSAKASLGYEQYF.

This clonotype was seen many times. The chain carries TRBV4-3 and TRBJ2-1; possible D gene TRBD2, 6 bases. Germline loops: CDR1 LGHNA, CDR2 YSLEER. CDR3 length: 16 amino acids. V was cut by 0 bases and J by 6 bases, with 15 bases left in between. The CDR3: CASSQEPTSSLNEQFF. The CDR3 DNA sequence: TGCGCCAGCAGCCAAGAACCTACTAGCTCCCTCAATGAGCAGTTCTTC.

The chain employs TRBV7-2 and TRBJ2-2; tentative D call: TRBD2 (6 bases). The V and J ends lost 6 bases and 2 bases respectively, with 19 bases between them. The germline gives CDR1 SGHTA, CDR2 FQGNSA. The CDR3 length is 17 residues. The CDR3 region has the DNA TGTGCCAGCAGTCAACAAGGTACTAGCCGAAACACCGGGGAGCTGTTTTTT. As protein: CASSQQGTSRNTGELFF.

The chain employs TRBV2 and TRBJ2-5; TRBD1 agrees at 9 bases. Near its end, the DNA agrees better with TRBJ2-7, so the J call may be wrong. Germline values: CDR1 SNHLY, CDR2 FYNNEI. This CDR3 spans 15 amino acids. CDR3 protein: CASSLRDRGAYEQYF. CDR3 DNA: TGTGCCAGCAGTTTGCGAGACAGGGGGGCTTACGAGCAGTACTTC.

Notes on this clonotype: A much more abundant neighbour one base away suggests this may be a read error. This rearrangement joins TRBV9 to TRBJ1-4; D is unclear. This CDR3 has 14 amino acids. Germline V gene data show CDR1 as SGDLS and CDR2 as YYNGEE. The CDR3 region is CASGVGGPNEKLFF. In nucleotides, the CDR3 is TGTGCCAGCGGCGTAGGAGGGCCGAATGAAAAACTGTTTTTT.

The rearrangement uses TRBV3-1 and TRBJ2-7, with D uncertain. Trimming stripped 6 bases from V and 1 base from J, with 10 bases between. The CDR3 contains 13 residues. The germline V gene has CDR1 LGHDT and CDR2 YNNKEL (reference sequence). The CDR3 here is CASRTTGSYEQYF. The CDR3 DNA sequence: TGTGCCAGCAGGACGACTGGATCCTACGAGCAGTACTTC.